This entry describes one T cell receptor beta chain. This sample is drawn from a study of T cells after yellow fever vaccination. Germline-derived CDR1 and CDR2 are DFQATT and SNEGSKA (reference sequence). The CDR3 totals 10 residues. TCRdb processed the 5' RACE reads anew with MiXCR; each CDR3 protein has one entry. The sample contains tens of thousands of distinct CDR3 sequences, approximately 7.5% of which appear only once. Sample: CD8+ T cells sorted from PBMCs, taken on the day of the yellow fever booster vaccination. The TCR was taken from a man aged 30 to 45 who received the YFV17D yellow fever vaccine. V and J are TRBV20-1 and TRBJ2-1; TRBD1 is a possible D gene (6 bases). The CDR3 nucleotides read TGCAGCAGGGGTATGGATGAGCAGTTCTTC. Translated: CSRGMDEQFF.